This T cell receptor beta chain was captured by sequencing in a study of T cells in tumors after PD-1 blockade (dated by TCRdb to between 2018 and 2021). Background for the entire study: Patients were excluded if they had prior checkpoint blockade, use of systemic immunosuppressants, or recent radiotherapy or other anti-cancer therapy within 4 weeks. Some patients also continued taking vismodegib 150 mg daily during anti-PD-1 treatment. RECIST version 1.1 was used to evaluate clinical response. On average, tumor samples had roughly 24,000 TCR templates (range about 500-99,264) and several thousand unique clonotypes, 15 to 20-fold deeper than single-cell TCR sequencing. Using site-matched tumors from BCC or SCC patients sampled before and after anti-PD-1 therapy, the study carried out paired single-cell RNA and TCR sequencing.

On this clone: The specificity of this receptor is unknown. Per-base qualities were not stored, and no clone one base away is much larger.

The immunoSEQ platform was used to carry out deep TCRbeta sequencing. In the authors' own workflow: For further analysis, only productive rearrangements were exported out of the immunoSEQ Analyzer. A two-sided binomial test with a Bonferroni-corrected P below 0.01 was used to identify clones that significantly expanded or contracted between timepoints. T cell phenotypes were assigned to bulk TCRbeta clonotypes by matching the clonotypes to single-cell RNA+TCR-seq clones that had the same TCRbeta sequence. Using bulk TCR sequencing data, clone enrichment in tumor was calculated by dividing a clone's tumor frequency by the same clone's PBMC frequency. TCRs were sorted with GLIPH into specificity groups, meaning clusters of distinct TCRs that share CDR3 motifs and likely recognize common antigens. TCRdb carries this immuneACCESS record with in-frame sequences only. Its versions omit some clonotypes, under half of them owing to an unresolved V gene in the studies checked, with the rest unexplained. D and trimming were read from the DNA, whereas the V and J calls and clone size are those reported in that table. This sample has 12,000 to 15,000 clones in its table, and around 68% of those were observed once. 25% to 40% of the sample is in the top ten clones.

What the time point label conveys for this sample: after anti-PD-1 therapy. The tumor biopsies were site-matched, meaning the biopsies were taken from the same primary tumor before and after PD-1 blockade. Pembrolizumab 200 mg every 3 weeks or cemiplimab 350 mg every 2 weeks was administered to patients. On average, post-treatment squamous cell carcinoma samples were collected 31 days after treatment began, which captured early T cell dynamics. Genomic DNA extracted from tumor biopsies or peripheral blood was used for bulk TCRbeta sequencing, with input ranging from about 600 ng to 6,500 ng. Leftover biopsy material went through bulk TCRbeta sequencing, with the goal of boosting sensitivity for rare clonotypes relative to single-cell TCR sequencing. Histologically proven advanced or metastatic basal or squamous cell carcinoma was present in all patients, all of whom were poor candidates for surgical resection. Serial tumor biopsies during anti-PD-1 treatment were taken from the 4 patients who made up the squamous cell carcinoma cohort. Fresh biopsies came from the site of the primary tumor, and part of the tissue was kept in RNAlater for exome and bulk TCR sequencing.

Results the study describes overall, beyond this receptor: Most exhausted CD8+ clones that expanded after therapy were novel clonotypes not detected before treatment, suggesting clonal replacement instead of reinvigoration of pre-existing clones. Roughly two fifths of tumor TCR clonotypes were detected in blood, and some novel exhausted tumor clones were observed in pre-treatment blood, which was taken as suggesting peripheral recruitment. Where the novel T cell clones came from was not determined, and possible sources could include lymphoid organs or rare unexpanded clones inside the tumor or in the tumor periphery. In squamous cell carcinoma, roughly half of expanded exhausted clones were novel, compared with 25% to 35% of other expanded CD8+ clones. Clonal replacement appeared only between pre- and post-treatment samples, not between two pre-treatment samples, arguing against biopsy timing or location artifacts.

CDR1 and CDR2 (KGHSH, LQKENI) derive from the germline V gene. Trimming at the junction amounts to 3 bases on V and 2 bases on J, and the germline ends lie 4 bases apart. CDR3 length: 13 amino acids, cysteine to phenylalanine. Kept here is only the CDR3 DNA, which spans 39 bases and is read in frame from base 1. The sequence was collected from a human donor with cutaneous squamous cell carcinoma. This sample comprised tumor tissue, obtained after anti-PD-1 treatment. The rearrangement joined TRBV18 to TRBJ2-2; a confident D gene designation cannot be given. The CDR3 reads CASSPQNTGELFF. At the DNA level, the sequence is TGTGCCAGCTCACCTCAAAACACCGGGGAGCTGTTTTTT.